This T cell receptor (beta chain) was captured by sequencing in a study of control samples from healthy donors and cancer patients. Profiled with immunoSEQ multiplex PCR; TCRdb holds only in-frame clones, not every one. The table records 150,000 to 200,000 clones, around nine tenths of them present only once. Germline V gives CDR1 MDHEN, CDR2 SYDVKM. The CDR3 is 15 amino acids. Trimming removed 2 bases from V and 0 bases from J, with 8 bases in between. In its sample, this clone was seen a few times. This chain connects TRBV28 to TRBJ2-4; the D gene is possibly TRBD2 (5 bases). The source is a woman aged 25 to 39 in good health. The sequencing input was blood. The chain's CDR3 is CASSLAGQAKNIQYF. CDR3 in DNA: TGTGCCAGCAGTTTAGCGGGTCAAGCCAAAAACATTCAGTACTTC.